Presented here are 9 T cell receptor beta chains from one specimen sequenced in a study of blood T cell repertoires in COVID-19. Data came from immunoSEQ multiplex PCR; TCRdb stores just in-frame clones and leaves some out. The sample records 250,000 or so clones, approximately 86% being singletons. Sequencing input: peripheral blood. These receptors originate from a woman in her 70s with active or convalescent COVID-19.

V is TRBV7-2 and J is TRBJ1-4; 11 bases are shared with TRBD1. The length of the CDR3 is 14 residues. Trimming removed 5 bases from V and 7 bases from J; junction bases left unmatched: 3. Germline assignment: CDR1 SGHTA and CDR2 FQGNSA. CDR3 loop: CASSLDRGLEKLFF. In nucleotides, the CDR3 is TGTGCCAGCAGCCTGGACAGGGGGCTTGAAAAACTGTTTTTT.

The V gene is TRBV7-9, the J gene TRBJ2-6; possible D gene TRBD2, 6 bases. The V gene's germline CDR1 is SEHNR and CDR2 FQNEAQ (reference sequence). The V end lost 3 bases, the J end lost 0 bases, and 12 bases lay between the germline ends. CDR3 size: 17 residues. CDR3 nucleotides: TGTGCCAGCAGCTTTGGAGGGCTCCGCTCTGGGGCCAACGTCCTGACTTTC. It yields the protein CASSFGGLRSGANVLTF.

The V gene is TRBV5-8, the J gene TRBJ2-1; 7 nucleotides line up with TRBD2. With V trimmed by 8 bases and J by 8 bases, 10 bases remained unmatched. The germline V gene encodes CDR1 SGHTS and CDR2 YDEGEE. The CDR3 contains 13 residues. CDR3 nucleotide sequence: TGTGCCAGTACGCAGCGGGGAGGCGATGAGCAGTTCTTC. It codes for CASTQRGGDEQFF. Based on the CDR3 plus reference TRBV5-8 and TRBJ2-1, the full variable domain is EAGVTQSPTHLIKTRGQQATLRCSPISGHTSVYWYQQALGLGLQFLLWYDEGEERNRGNFPPRFSGRQFPNYSSELNVNALELEDSALYLCASTQRGGDEQFFGPGTRLTVL.

The V and J genes are TRBV5-1 and TRBJ2-3; D is possibly TRBD1 (5 bases). Trimming stripped 4 bases from V and 1 base from J, with 13 bases between. CDR1 SGHRS and CDR2 YFSETQ come from the germline V gene. The CDR3 is 15 amino acids. The CDR3 here is CASSLISRGTDTQYF. CDR3 coding DNA: TGCGCCAGCAGCCTTATCTCCAGGGGCACAGATACGCAGTATTTT.

The chain carries TRBV3-1 (or the pseudogene TRBV3-2) and TRBJ2-1; D ambiguous. The CDR3 is 13 residues long. With 5 bases removed from V and 9 bases from J, the gap between germline ends came to 14 bases. Germline V gene sequence: CDR1 LGHDT, CDR2 YNNKEL (reference sequence). CDR3 loop: CASSTRVSSEQFF. The DNA of the CDR3 is TGTGCCAGCAGCACCCGGGTTAGCAGTGAGCAGTTCTTC.

V gene TRBV29-1 combines with J gene TRBJ2-7; D may be TRBD1 (6 bases). V dropped 6 bases and J dropped 6 bases, with 15 bases sitting between them. The CDR3 sequence is 12 residues long. Germline CDR1 is SQVTM and CDR2 is ANQGSEA. CDR3 in DNA: TGCAGCGTGGTAACAGGGTTCAGCGAGCAGTACTTC. Its translation is CSVVTGFSEQYF.

Here the CDR3 reads CASSEAGVQGVAANYGYTF. Written as DNA, the CDR3 is TGTGCCAGCAGTGAAGCTGGGGTACAGGGAGTCGCGGCTAACTATGGCTACACCTTC. The chain employs TRBV6-1 and TRBJ1-2; TRBD1 is a possible D gene (6 bases). V was clipped by 0 bases and J by 0 bases, with 20 bases between them. Germline CDR1 reads MNHNS; CDR2 reads SASEGT. The CDR3 length is 19 residues.

This chain links TRBV24-1 with TRBJ1-5; TRBD1 matches 9 bases. Germline CDR1 KGHDR, CDR2 SFDVKD. The CDR3 runs to 17 residues. With V trimmed by 4 bases and J by 4 bases, 10 bases remained unmatched. CDR3 loop: CATSDPGTGSKNQPQHF. In nucleotides, the CDR3 is TGTGCCACCAGTGACCCTGGGACAGGGTCGAAGAATCAGCCCCAGCATTTT.

This chain joins TRBV4-3 and TRBJ2-2, with TRBD1 matching 7 bases. Trimming cost V 4 bases and J 7 bases; bases outside gene matches: 9. The length of the CDR3 is 15 residues. Germline-derived CDR1 and CDR2 are LGHNA and YSLEER. In DNA form, the CDR3 reads TGCGCCAGCAGCCTAGAGGGGACAGCGAGCGGGGAGCTGTTTTTT. This encodes CASSLEGTASGELFF.